Presented here are 4 T cell receptor beta chains from one specimen sequenced in a study of vaccination effects on CD4 cells after COVID-19. What these receptors recognize is not known. Using immunoSEQ multiplex PCR, the repertoire was profiled, and TCRdb retains in-frame clones only, with some absent. The data contain roughly 70,000 clones, 76% of them singletons. Antigen-specific CD4+ T cells were expanded with viral peptide pools in the ViraFEST assay before sequencing. It was after nine to ten days of culture that CD4+ T cells were isolated. Vaccination of participants consisted of two doses of either the BNT162b2 or mRNA-1273 vaccine. Specimen: CD4+ T cells from PBMCs cultured with HCoV-OC43 spike peptides, collected after COVID-19 vaccination. Regarding subset: HCoV-OC43 spike overlapping peptide pool stimulation. The receptors here all came from a human donor who received a COVID-19 vaccine.

Here the CDR3 DNA reads TGCGCCAGCAGCCGGGGTCCCTTCCAAGAGACCCAGTACTTC. As protein: CASSRGPFQETQYF. The V call is TRBV4-1, the J call TRBJ2-5, with D unclear. The CDR3 covers 14 residues. The germline V gene encodes CDR1 MGHRA and CDR2 YSYEKL. Trimming removed 4 bases at V and 1 base at J, with 10 bases between.

This clone was seen more than once but under ten times. The chain employs TRBV6-5 and TRBJ2-7; perhaps TRBD2 as D (6 bases). CDR3 size: 13 residues. V lost 6 bases and J 1 base, leaving 10 bases between the germline ends. CDR1 and CDR2 (germline): MNHEY, SVGAGI. The CDR3 loop is CASRPGGSYEQYV. The CDR3 nucleotides read TGTGCCAGCAGACCCGGGGGATCCTACGAGCAGTACGTC.

V is TRBV5-4 and J is TRBJ2-3; TRBD2 matches at 13 bases. CDR1 and CDR2 from the germline V gene are SGHNT and YYREEE (reference sequence). Trimming at V came to 1 base and at J to 7 bases, leaving 9 bases not matched to a gene. The CDR3 loop spans 17 amino acids. CDR3 sequence (DNA): TGTGCCAGCAGCTTGATTGGACTAGCGGGGGATGGGAATACGCAGTATTTT. Translation: CASSLIGLAGDGNTQYF.

This chain links TRBV30 with TRBJ2-5; no clear D gene. Germline CDR1 reads GTSNPN; CDR2 reads SVGIG (reference sequence). The CDR3 totals 13 residues. V gave up 2 bases and J gave up 2 bases, with 9 bases separating them. The CDR3: CAWSRLTQETQYF. DNA of the CDR3: TGTGCCTGGAGTAGGTTGACACAAGAGACCCAGTACTTC.